These 22 T cell receptor beta chains share one sample of origin, sequenced in a study of PD-1 blockade in classical Hodgkin lymphoma. Profiling relied on immunoSEQ multiplex PCR, and the TCRdb table lists in-frame clones only, not all of them. The sample contains about 20,000 clones, roughly 80% of which appear only once. All trial patients relapsed after autologous stem cell transplantation. Material: peripheral blood mononuclear cells (PBMCs), obtained at baseline. The receptor source for this set is a human donor with classical Hodgkin lymphoma.

The chain combines TRBV5-8 with TRBJ2-2; TRBD2 matches 7 bases. Germline V gene sequence: CDR1 SGHTS, CDR2 YDEGEE. This CDR3 comprises 16 residues. Unmatched junction bases numbered 2, after V lost 0 bases and J lost 0 bases. CDR3 sequence (DNA): TGTGCCAGCAGCTTGGCCAGCGGGGCGAACACCGGGGAGCTGTTTTTT. It encodes CASSLASGANTGELFF.

This clone was observed a single time. The chain uses TRBV15 and TRBJ2-2; possible D gene TRBD2, 5 bases. CDR3 length: 17 residues. V lost 1 base and J 1 base, leaving 13 bases between the germline ends. Germline V gene lookup returns CDR1 LNHNV and CDR2 YYDKDF (reference sequence). CDR3 in amino acids: CATSRGASIGNTGELFF. The DNA for the CDR3 is TGTGCCACCAGCAGAGGGGCTAGCATTGGGAACACCGGGGAGCTGTTTTTT. The variable domain in full, completed from reference TRBV15 and TRBJ2-2, reads DAMVIQNPRYQVTQFGKPVTLSCSQTLNHNVMYWYQQKSSQAPKLLFHYYDKDFNNEADTPDNFQSRRPNTSFCFLDIRSPGLGDTAMYLCATSRGASIGNTGELFFGEGSRLTVL.

The chain has TRBV6-1 and TRBJ1-5; TRBD1 agrees at 7 bases. The CDR3 runs 15 residues. CDR1 MNHNS and CDR2 SASEGT come from the germline V gene. V was clipped by 8 bases and J by 5 bases; unmatched bases: 12. CDR3 nucleotide sequence: TGTGCCAGCGGAAAGACAGGGTGGGGCGATCAGCCCCAGCATTTT. It specifies CASGKTGWGDQPQHF.

The V and J genes are TRBV11-3 and TRBJ1-1; TRBD1 matches 10 bases. The junction had 9 bases not matched to a gene; V was cut back by 1 base and J by 4 bases. Germline V lookup: CDR1 SGHNT, CDR2 YENEEA. The length of the CDR3 is 17 residues. The CDR3 loop reads CASSLGRFGQGGTEAFF. As DNA, the CDR3 is TGTGCCAGCAGCTTAGGGAGATTCGGACAGGGGGGCACTGAAGCTTTCTTT.

V is TRBV7-2 and J is TRBJ1-5; possibly TRBD1 for D (5 bases). This CDR3 contains 16 residues. The germline gives CDR1 SGHTA, CDR2 FQGNSA. Trimming shortened V by 5 bases and J by 0 bases, and 14 bases separated the two germline ends. CDR3 sequence (DNA): TGTGCCAGCAGCCGGGGGAGGTTCAATAGCAATCAGCCCCAGCATTTT. Encoded protein: CASSRGRFNSNQPQHF.

The V gene is TRBV7-2, the J gene TRBJ1-6, with D unclear. The CDR3 has 15 residues. Germline CDR1 reads SGHTA; CDR2 reads FQGNSA. Trimming took 1 base from V and 7 from J, leaving 11 bases between them. In DNA form, the CDR3 reads TGTGCCAGCAGCTTAGGGTGGCAGGCCAATTCACCCCTCCACTTT. This sequence encodes CASSLGWQANSPLHF.

This chain uses TRBV6-1 with TRBJ1-5, with 8 bases fitting TRBD1. This CDR3 has 14 residues. CDR1 and CDR2 (germline): MNHNS, SASEGT. V shed 4 bases and J 1 base; nucleotides not matched to a gene: 0. Here the CDR3 reads CASSAGGSNQPQHF. The CDR3 region has the DNA TGTGCCAGCAGTGCAGGGGGCAGCAATCAGCCCCAGCATTTT.

This chain uses TRBV9 with TRBJ2-7, with TRBD1 matching over 9 bases. Losses at the gene ends were 0 bases for V and 5 bases for J; bases not matched to a gene: 6. From germline, CDR1 is SGDLS and CDR2 YYNGEE. The CDR3 runs 15 residues. The DNA for the CDR3 is TGTGCCAGCAGCGTAGAACGACAGGGGGTGAACGAGCAGTACTTC. Protein sequence: CASSVERQGVNEQYF. The entire variable domain, with the rest obtained from reference TRBV9 and TRBJ2-7, is as follows: DSGVTQTPKHLITATGQRVTLRCSPRSGDLSVYWYQQSLDQGLQFLIQYYNGEERAKGNILERFSAQQFPDLHSELNLSSLELGDSALYFCASSVERQGVNEQYFGPGTRLTVT.

The chain employs TRBV7-8 and TRBJ2-1; D remains ambiguous. Germline loops: CDR1 SGHVS, CDR2 FQNEAQ. The ends were cut back, 5 bases at V and 4 bases at J, with 15 bases in the middle. The CDR3 has 15 residues. The CDR3 coding sequence is TGTGCCAGCAGCCAGACCGATATGGGTTACAATGAGCAGTTCTTC. It translates to CASSQTDMGYNEQFF.

The V call is TRBV7-3, the J call TRBJ1-3; 9 bases agree with TRBD1. The CDR3 covers 15 residues. CDR1 is SGHTA and CDR2 is FQGTGA in the germline V gene. With V trimmed by 3 bases and J by 0 bases, 0 bases remained unmatched. The CDR3 region has the DNA TGTGCCAGCAGCTTGACAGGGGGCTCTGGAAACACCATATATTTT. Protein: CASSLTGGSGNTIYF.

The chain links TRBV5-8 to TRBJ1-2; unclear D gene. Germline V gives CDR1 SGHTS, CDR2 YDEGEE. The CDR3 is 13 residues long. Trimming stripped 1 base from V and 8 bases from J, with 12 bases between. The CDR3: CASSLLALSGYTF. As DNA, the CDR3 is TGTGCCAGCAGCTTGCTTGCGCTAAGCGGCTACACCTTC.

The CDR3 nucleotides read TGCGCCAGCAGCCTTCACAGGGGGGGAAACTATGGCTACACCTTC. Protein sequence: CASSLHRGGNYGYTF. The rearrangement uses TRBV4-1 and TRBJ1-2, with TRBD1 matching over 8 bases. This CDR3 is 15 amino acids long. CDR1 and CDR2 from the germline V gene are MGHRA and YSYEKL. V trimming: 4 bases; J trimming: 2 bases; junction bases outside the gene matches: 6.

The V call is TRBV19, the J call TRBJ1-5, with no clear D. CDR3 length: 13 amino acids. Germline V gene data show CDR1 as LNHDA and CDR2 as SQIVND (reference sequence). V was pared by 6 bases and J by 5 bases, with 11 bases between. CDR3 amino acids: CASREDRDQPQHF. DNA of the CDR3: TGTGCCAGTAGGGAGGACCGAGATCAGCCCCAGCATTTT.

This rearrangement joins TRBV30 to TRBJ2-7; 9 bases match TRBD1. This CDR3 region has 14 residues. The germline V gene encodes CDR1 GTSNPN and CDR2 SVGIG (reference sequence). V lost 5 bases and J lost 2; bases outside the gene matches: 7. The CDR3 here is CAWERQGDTYEQYF. In nucleotides, the CDR3 is TGTGCCTGGGAACGACAGGGGGACACCTACGAGCAGTACTTC.

Comments on this clone: A much larger clone sits a single nucleotide away, making a read error possible. Other DNA variants within this sample encode the same CDR3. The chain joins TRBV7-9 to TRBJ1-4, with 9 bases matching TRBD1. The germline CDR1 and CDR2 sequences are SEHNR and FQNEAQ (reference sequence). The CDR3 runs 15 residues. With 9 bases clipped from V and 6 bases from J, the junction kept 11 bases outside the gene matches. CDR3 residues: CASSTWTGADEKLFF. CDR3 bases: TGTGCCAGTAGCACCTGGACAGGGGCCGATGAAAAACTGTTTTTT.

The chain is built from TRBV28 and TRBJ1-1, with a tentative D call TRBD1 (6 bases). Trimming cost V 7 bases and J 7 bases, with 19 bases left between them. This CDR3 has 14 amino acids. Germline CDR1 and CDR2: MDHEN and SYDVKM. The CDR3 DNA is TGTGCCAGCACCCTGGCAGGGGCCGGGGGTGAAGCTTTCTTT. Protein: CASTLAGAGGEAFF.

This sequence joins TRBV7-3 and TRBJ2-3; the D gene could be TRBD1 or TRBD2 (5 bases each). Trimming pared 5 bases from V and 2 bases from J, leaving 11 bases between. CDR3 length: 14 amino acids. Germline V CDR1 and CDR2: SGHTA, FQGTGA. CDR3 in amino acids: CASSPRGATDTQYF. The CDR3 DNA reads as TGTGCCAGCAGCCCGAGGGGAGCCACAGATACGCAGTATTTT.

V is TRBV18 and J is TRBJ2-3; TRBD2 might be the D (6 bases). This CDR3 has 16 residues. Germline-derived CDR1 and CDR2 are KGHSH and LQKENI. The V gene lost 4 bases and the J gene lost 5 bases, with 19 bases spanning the gap. CDR3 in amino acids: CASSRYSIFGRDTQYF. CDR3 in DNA: TGTGCCAGCTCACGCTACTCAATATTCGGGAGAGATACGCAGTATTTT. The full variable domain, rest sourced from reference TRBV18 and TRBJ2-3, is NAGVMQNPRHLVRRRGQEARLRCSPMKGHSHVYWYRQLPEEGLKFMVYLQKENIIDESGMPKERFSAEFPKEGPSILRIQQVVRGDSAAYFCASSRYSIFGRDTQYFGPGTRLTVL.

This clone was seen once. The gene calls are TRBV11-2 and TRBJ2-6; D may be TRBD1 (5 bases). V lost 6 bases and J 0 bases, leaving 9 bases between the germline ends. This CDR3 is built from 15 residues. CDR1 is SGHAT and CDR2 is FQNNGV in the germline V gene. The CDR3 protein is CASRTQGSGANVLTF. Here the CDR3 DNA reads TGTGCCAGCAGGACCCAGGGCTCTGGGGCCAACGTCCTGACTTTC.

The chain links TRBV6-5 to TRBJ1-5; the match to TRBD1 covers 10 bases. With 0 bases clipped from V and 2 bases from J, the junction kept 1 base outside the gene matches. CDR3 length: 16 residues. Germline V CDR1 and CDR2: MNHEY, SVGAGI. CDR3 sequence: CASSYSGTGGNQPQHF. CDR3 DNA sequence: TGTGCCAGCAGTTACTCGGGGACAGGGGGCAATCAGCCCCAGCATTTT.

This clone is a singleton in its sample. The gene calls are TRBV6-4 and TRBJ1-5; a weak D match, TRBD1 (5 bases). V was cut by 6 bases and J by 4 bases, with 10 bases left in between. Germline CDR1 and CDR2: MRHNA and SNTAGT. The CDR3 runs 13 residues. CDR3 nucleotide sequence: TGTGCCAGCAGCAGGGAACTGAATCAGCCCCAGCATTTT. Protein sequence: CASSRELNQPQHF.

The V and J genes are TRBV6-5 and TRBJ2-3; 8 bases match TRBD2. V lost 7 bases and J lost 4; bases outside the gene matches: 10. The germline V gene has CDR1 MNHEY and CDR2 SVGAGI. The CDR3 spans 15 residues. The chain's CDR3 is CASTPSGGPPDTQYF. The CDR3 coding sequence is TGTGCCAGCACCCCGAGCGGGGGCCCCCCAGATACGCAGTATTTT.